The next 5 T cell receptor beta chains were all read from a single sample in a study of cytomegalovirus exposure and HLA in healthy donors. PCR used 60 Vbeta primers and 13 Jbeta primers. Using immunoSEQ multiplex PCR, the repertoire was profiled, and TCRdb retains in-frame clones only, with some absent. The sample lists around 150,000 clones, approximately 80% occurring once. The sequencing sample was made of PBMCs. These receptors came from a woman aged 40 to 50 in good health and CMV-seropositive.

The J gene is TRBJ2-2, the V gene TRBV11-3; 11 bases line up with TRBD2. After removal of 4 bases from V and 2 bases from J, the junction contained 15 bases not matched to a gene. The CDR3 extends over 20 amino acids. The V gene's germline CDR1 is SGHNT and CDR2 YENEEA. CDR3 DNA sequence: TGTGCCAGCAGCTCCATCACTCTAGCGGGAGGACGTAATAACACCGGGGAGCTGTTTTTT. The encoded protein is CASSSITLAGGRNNTGELFF.

V is TRBV5-1 and J is TRBJ1-5, with 7 bases aligning to TRBD1. CDR1 and CDR2 from the germline V gene are SGHRS and YFSETQ. The CDR3 is made up of 15 amino acids. Trimming at V came to 0 bases and at J to 4 bases, leaving 4 bases not matched to a gene. CDR3 sequence: CASSLGDRENQPQHF. As DNA, the CDR3 is TGCGCCAGCAGCTTGGGAGACAGGGAAAATCAGCCCCAGCATTTT.

The V call is TRBV28, the J call TRBJ1-4; D uncertain. V lost 7 bases to trimming and J lost 4 bases, with 4 bases between them. The length of the CDR3 is 11 residues. Germline CDR1 and CDR2: MDHEN and SYDVKM. CDR3 sequence: CASTYNEKLFF. The DNA of the CDR3 is TGTGCCAGCACCTATAATGAAAAACTGTTTTTT.

This clone was seen a few times. The chain employs TRBV29-1 and TRBJ1-2; 9 nucleotides agree with TRBD1. This CDR3 region has 15 residues. Germline V gene sequence: CDR1 SQVTM, CDR2 ANQGSEA. Losses at the gene ends were 6 bases for V and 2 bases for J; bases not matched to a gene: 10. The CDR3: CSVVDRGRRNYGYTF. Written as DNA, the CDR3 is TGCAGCGTGGTGGACAGGGGAAGAAGAAACTATGGCTACACCTTC.

V is TRBV13 and J is TRBJ1-2; TRBD1 matches at 8 bases. Germline CDR1 PRHDT, CDR2 FYEKMQ (reference sequence). V gave up 5 bases and J gave up 2 bases; unmatched junction bases: 4. The CDR3 has 14 residues. Here the CDR3 DNA reads TGTGCCAGCAGCCAGACAGGGGTCAACTATGGCTACACCTTC. Its protein product is CASSQTGVNYGYTF.